The table lists the clone carrying this T cell receptor (beta chain) with many counts. Its antigen remains unknown. The data derive from a study of CD8 T cells in ankylosing spondylitis. TCRdb ran MiXCR on the 5' RACE reads and lists one entry per CDR3 protein. Here the sample spans around 180,000 distinct CDR3 sequences, around a sixth being singletons. Findings and caveats of the study: Within peripheral blood, clones linked to disease were CD8+ and relatively rare. Disease-linked clones reportedly showed significant enrichment in matched ankylosing spondylitis synovial fluid. Several of the motif variants were reported before in synovial fluid and blood from reactive arthritis.

The CDR3 loop spans 17 amino acids. Germline V gene sequence: CDR1 MNHEY, CDR2 SMNVEV (reference sequence). V lost 6 bases and J lost 0; bases outside the gene matches: 11. The gene calls are TRBV27 and TRBJ2-3, with 8 bases matching TRBD1. Sequencing was carried out using blood, either unsorted or a sorted T cell fraction (not recorded which). This TCR was recovered from a male donor aged 5-29 years with ankylosing spondylitis or in good health (not recorded which). The CDR3: CASSGQGVISSTDTQYF. DNA for the CDR3: TGTGCCAGCAGCGGACAGGGAGTAATAAGTAGCACAGATACGCAGTATTTT.